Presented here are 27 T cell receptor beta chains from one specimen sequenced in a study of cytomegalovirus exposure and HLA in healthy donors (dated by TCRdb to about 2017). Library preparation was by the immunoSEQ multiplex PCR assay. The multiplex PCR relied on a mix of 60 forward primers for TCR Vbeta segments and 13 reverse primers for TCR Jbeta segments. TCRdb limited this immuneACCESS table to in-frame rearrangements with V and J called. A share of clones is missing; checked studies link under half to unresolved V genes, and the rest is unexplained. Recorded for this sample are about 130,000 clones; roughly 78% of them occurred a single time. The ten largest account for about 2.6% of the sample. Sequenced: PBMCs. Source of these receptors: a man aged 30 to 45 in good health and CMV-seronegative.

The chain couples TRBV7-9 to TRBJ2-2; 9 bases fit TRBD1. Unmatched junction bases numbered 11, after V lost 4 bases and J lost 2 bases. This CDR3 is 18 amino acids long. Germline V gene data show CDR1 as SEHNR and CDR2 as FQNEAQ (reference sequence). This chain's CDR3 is CASSSDGGTGINTGELFF. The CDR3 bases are TGTGCCAGCAGCTCAGACGGTGGGACAGGGATAAACACCGGGGAGCTGTTTTTT. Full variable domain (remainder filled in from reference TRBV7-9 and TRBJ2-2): DTGVSQNPRHKITKRGQNVTFRCDPISEHNRLYWYRQTLGQGPEFLTYFQNEAQLEKSRLLSDRFSAERPKGSFSTLEIQRTEQGDSAMYLCASSSDGGTGINTGELFFGEGSRLTVL.

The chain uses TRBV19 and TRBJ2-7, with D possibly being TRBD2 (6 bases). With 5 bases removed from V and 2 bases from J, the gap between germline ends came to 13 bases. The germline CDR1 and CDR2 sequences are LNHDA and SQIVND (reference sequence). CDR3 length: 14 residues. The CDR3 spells CASSPLSGAYEQYF. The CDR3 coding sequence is TGTGCCAGTAGTCCTCTTTCGGGAGCCTACGAGCAGTACTTC.

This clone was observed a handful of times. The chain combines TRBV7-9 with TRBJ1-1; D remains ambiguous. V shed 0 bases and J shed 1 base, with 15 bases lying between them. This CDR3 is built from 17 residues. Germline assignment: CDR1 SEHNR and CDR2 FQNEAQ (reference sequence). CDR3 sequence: CASSLARVGTQNTEAFF. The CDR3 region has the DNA TGTGCCAGCAGCTTAGCGCGGGTGGGCACGCAGAACACTGAAGCTTTCTTT.

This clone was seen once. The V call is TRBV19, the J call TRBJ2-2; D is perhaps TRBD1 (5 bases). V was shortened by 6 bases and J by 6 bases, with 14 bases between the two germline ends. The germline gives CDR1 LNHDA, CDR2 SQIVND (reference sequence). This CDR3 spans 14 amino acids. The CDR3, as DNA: TGTGCCAGTAGGCCAGGGAATGCTGCCGGGGAGCTGTTTTTT. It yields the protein CASRPGNAAGELFF.

CDR3 in amino acids: CASSFDRNTEAFF. The CDR3 nucleotides are TGTGCCAGCAGTTTTGACAGGAACACTGAAGCTTTCTTT. The V gene is TRBV5-4, the J gene TRBJ1-1; possible D gene TRBD1, 5 bases. V lost 5 bases and J 1 base, leaving 9 bases between the germline ends. CDR3 length: 13 residues. Germline CDR1 and CDR2: SGHNT and YYREEE (reference sequence).

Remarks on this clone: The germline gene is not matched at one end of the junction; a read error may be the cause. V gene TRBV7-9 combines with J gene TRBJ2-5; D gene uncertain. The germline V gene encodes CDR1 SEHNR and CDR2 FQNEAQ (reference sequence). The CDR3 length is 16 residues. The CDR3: CSSSRTVNLVAETQYF. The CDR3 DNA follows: TGTTCCAGCAGCCGAACAGTTAATTTGGTCGCAGAGACCCAGTACTTC.

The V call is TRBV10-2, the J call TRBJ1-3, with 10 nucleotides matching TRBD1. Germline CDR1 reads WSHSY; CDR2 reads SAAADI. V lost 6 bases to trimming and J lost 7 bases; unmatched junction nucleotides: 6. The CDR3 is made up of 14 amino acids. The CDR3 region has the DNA TGCGCCAGCAGATCCTCGGACAGGGGGAACACCATATATTTT. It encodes CASRSSDRGNTIYF.

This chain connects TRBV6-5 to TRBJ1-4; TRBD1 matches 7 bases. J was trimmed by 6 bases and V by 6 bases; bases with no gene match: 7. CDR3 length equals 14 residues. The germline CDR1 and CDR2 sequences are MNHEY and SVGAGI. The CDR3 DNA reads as TGTGCCAGCAGACCCCCAGGGGGTTATGAAAAACTGTTTTTT. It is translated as CASRPPGGYEKLFF.

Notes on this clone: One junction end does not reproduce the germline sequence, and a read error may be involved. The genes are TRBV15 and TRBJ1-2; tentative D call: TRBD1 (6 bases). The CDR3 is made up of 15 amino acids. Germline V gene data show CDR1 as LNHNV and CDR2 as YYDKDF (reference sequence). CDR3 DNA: TGTGCCACCAGCGACAGGTCCGCGGGTCGATATGGCTACCCCTTC. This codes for CATSDRSAGRYGYPF.

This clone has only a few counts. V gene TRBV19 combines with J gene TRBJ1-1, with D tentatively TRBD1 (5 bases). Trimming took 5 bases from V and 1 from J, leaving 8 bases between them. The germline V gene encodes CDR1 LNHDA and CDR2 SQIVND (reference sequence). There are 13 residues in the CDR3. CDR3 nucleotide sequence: TGTGCCAGTAGTGTCCAGGGGAACACTGAAGCTTTCTTT. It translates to CASSVQGNTEAFF.

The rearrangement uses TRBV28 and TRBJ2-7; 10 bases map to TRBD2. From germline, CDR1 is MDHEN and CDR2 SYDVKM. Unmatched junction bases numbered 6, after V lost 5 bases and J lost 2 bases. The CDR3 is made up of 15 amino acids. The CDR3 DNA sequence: TGTGCCAGCAGTCTAGGACTAGCGGAGCCCTACGAGCAGTACTTC. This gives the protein CASSLGLAEPYEQYF.

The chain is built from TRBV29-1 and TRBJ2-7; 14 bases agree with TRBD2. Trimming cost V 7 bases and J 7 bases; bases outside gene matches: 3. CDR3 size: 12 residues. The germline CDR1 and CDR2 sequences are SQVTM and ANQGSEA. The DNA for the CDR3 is TGCAGCGCCGGACTAGCGGGAGGTGAGCAGTACTTC. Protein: CSAGLAGGEQYF.

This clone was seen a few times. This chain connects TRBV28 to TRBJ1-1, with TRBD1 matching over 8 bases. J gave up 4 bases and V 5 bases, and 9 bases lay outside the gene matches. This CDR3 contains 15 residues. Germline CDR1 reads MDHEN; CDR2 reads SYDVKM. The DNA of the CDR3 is TGTGCCAGCAGTACTGCAGGGGGCGAGACCACTGAAGCTTTCTTT. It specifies CASSTAGGETTEAFF.

The CDR3 sequence: CASSPPAVGPREQYF. CDR3 in DNA: TGTGCCAGCAGCCCCCCTGCGGTAGGTCCCCGCGAGCAGTACTTC. The rearrangement links TRBV4-2 to TRBJ2-7; D uncertain. The V end was cut by 4 bases, the J end by 6 bases, with 19 bases between. The CDR3 contains 15 residues. Looked up from germline, CDR1 is LGHNA and CDR2 is YNFKEQ.

The CDR3 sequence is CATSGLAGGEQYF. DNA for the CDR3: TGCGCCACCTCCGGACTAGCGGGTGGCGAGCAGTACTTC. The chain carries TRBV10-1 and TRBJ2-7; 11 nucleotides align to TRBD2. V lost 10 bases, J lost 6 bases, and 8 bases stayed unmatched. The CDR3 has 13 residues. Germline-derived CDR1 and CDR2 are WNHNN and SYGVQD (reference sequence).

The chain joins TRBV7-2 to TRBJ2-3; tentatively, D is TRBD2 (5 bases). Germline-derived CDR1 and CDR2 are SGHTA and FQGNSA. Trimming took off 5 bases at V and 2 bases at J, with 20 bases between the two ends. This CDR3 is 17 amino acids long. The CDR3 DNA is TGTGCCAGCAGCCCAGGCCCCAAAAGCGGACTCACAGATACGCAGTATTTT. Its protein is CASSPGPKSGLTDTQYF.

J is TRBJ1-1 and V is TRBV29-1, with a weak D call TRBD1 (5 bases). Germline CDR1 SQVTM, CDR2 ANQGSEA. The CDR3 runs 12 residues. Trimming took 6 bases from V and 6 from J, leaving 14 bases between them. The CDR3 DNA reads TGCAGCGTAGTACCCAGGGCTTCTGAAGCTTTCTTT. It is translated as CSVVPRASEAFF.

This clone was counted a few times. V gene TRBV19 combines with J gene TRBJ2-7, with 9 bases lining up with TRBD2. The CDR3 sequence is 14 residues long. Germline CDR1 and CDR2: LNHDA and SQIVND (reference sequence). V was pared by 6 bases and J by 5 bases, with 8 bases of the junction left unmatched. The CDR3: CASRRGGTSHEQYF. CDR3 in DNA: TGTGCCAGTAGAAGGGGGGGGACTAGCCACGAGCAGTACTTC.

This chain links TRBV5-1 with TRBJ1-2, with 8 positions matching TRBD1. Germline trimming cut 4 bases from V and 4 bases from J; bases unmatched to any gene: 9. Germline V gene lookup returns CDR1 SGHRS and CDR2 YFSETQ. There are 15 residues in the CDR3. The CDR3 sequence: CASSQRAGGFYGYTF. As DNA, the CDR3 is TGCGCCAGCAGCCAGCGGGCAGGGGGCTTCTATGGCTACACCTTC. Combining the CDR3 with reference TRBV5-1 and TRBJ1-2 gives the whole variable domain KAGVTQTPRYLIKTRGQQVTLSCSPISGHRSVSWYQQTPGQGLQFLFEYFSETQRNKGNFPGRFSGRQFSNSRSEMNVSTLELGDSALYLCASSQRAGGFYGYTFGSGTRLTVV.

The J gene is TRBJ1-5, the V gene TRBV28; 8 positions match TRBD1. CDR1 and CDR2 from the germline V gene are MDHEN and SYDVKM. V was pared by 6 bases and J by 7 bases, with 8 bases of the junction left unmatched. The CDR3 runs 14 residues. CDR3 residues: CASRRTGYGQPQHF. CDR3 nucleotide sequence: TGTGCCAGCAGACGGACAGGGTACGGACAGCCCCAGCATTTT. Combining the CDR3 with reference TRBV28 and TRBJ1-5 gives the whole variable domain DVKVTQSSRYLVKRTGEKVFLECVQDMDHENMFWYRQDPGLGLRLIYFSYDVKMKEKGDIPEGYSVSREKKERFSLILESASTNQTSMYLCASRRTGYGQPQHFGDGTRLSIL.

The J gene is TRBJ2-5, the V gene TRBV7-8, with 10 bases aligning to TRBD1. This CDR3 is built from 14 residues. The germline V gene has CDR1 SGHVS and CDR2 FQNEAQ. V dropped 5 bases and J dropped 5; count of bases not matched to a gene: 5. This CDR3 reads CASSGQGGRETQYF. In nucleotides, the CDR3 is TGTGCCAGCAGCGGACAGGGGGGGAGGGAGACCCAGTACTTC.

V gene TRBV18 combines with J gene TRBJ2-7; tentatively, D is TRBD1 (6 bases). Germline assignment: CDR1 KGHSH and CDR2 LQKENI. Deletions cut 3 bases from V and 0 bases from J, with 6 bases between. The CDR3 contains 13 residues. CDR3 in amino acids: CASSPGASYEQYF. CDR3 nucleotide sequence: TGTGCCAGCTCACCGGGGGCCTCCTACGAGCAGTACTTC. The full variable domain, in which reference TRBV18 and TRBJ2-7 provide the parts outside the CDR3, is NAGVMQNPRHLVRRRGQEARLRCSPMKGHSHVYWYRQLPEEGLKFMVYLQKENIIDESGMPKERFSAEFPKEGPSILRIQQVVRGDSAAYFCASSPGASYEQYFGPGTRLTVT.

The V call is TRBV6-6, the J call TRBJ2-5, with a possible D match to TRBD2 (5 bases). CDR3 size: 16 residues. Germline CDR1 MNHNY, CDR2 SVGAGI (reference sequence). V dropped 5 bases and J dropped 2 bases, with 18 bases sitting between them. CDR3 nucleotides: TGTGCCAGCAGTACCCCGCGGACTGGGAAGCAAGAGACCCAGTACTTC. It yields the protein CASSTPRTGKQETQYF.

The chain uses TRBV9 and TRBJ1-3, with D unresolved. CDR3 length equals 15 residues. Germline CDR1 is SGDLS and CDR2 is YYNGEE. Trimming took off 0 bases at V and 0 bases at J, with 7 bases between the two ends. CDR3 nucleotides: TGTGCCAGCAGCGTAGGCGGAATCTCTGGAAACACCATATATTTT. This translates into CASSVGGISGNTIYF.

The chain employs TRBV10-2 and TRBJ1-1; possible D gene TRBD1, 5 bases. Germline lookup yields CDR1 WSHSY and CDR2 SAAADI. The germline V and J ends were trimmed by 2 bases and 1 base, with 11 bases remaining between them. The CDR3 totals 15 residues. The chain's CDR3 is CASSEVGGANTEAFF. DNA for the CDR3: TGCGCCAGCAGTGAGGTGGGAGGGGCGAACACTGAAGCTTTCTTT.

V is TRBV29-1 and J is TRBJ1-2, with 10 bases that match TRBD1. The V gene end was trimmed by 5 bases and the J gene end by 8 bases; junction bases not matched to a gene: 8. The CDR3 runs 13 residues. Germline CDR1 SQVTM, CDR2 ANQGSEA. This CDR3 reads CSVRETGGGGYTF. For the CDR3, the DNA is TGCAGCGTTCGTGAGACAGGGGGCGGGGGCTACACCTTC.

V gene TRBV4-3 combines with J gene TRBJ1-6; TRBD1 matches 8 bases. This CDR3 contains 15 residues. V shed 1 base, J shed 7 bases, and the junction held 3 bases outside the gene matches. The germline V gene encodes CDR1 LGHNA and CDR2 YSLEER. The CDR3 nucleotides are TGCGCCAGCAGCCAAGGACAGGGGTTAAATTCACCCCTCCACTTT. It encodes CASSQGQGLNSPLHF.